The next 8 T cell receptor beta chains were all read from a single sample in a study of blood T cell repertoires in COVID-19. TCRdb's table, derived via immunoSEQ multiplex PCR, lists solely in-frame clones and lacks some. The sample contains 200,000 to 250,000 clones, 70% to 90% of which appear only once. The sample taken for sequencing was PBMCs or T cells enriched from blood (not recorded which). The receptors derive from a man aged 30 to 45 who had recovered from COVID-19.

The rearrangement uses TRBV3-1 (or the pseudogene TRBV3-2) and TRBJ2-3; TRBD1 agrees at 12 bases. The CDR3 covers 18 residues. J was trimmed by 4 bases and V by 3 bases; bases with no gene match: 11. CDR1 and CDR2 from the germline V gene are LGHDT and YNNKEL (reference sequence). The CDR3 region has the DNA TGTGCCAGCAGCCATAATTCGGTGGGGACAGGGGGCCCAGATACGCAGTATTTT. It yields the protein CASSHNSVGTGGPDTQYF.

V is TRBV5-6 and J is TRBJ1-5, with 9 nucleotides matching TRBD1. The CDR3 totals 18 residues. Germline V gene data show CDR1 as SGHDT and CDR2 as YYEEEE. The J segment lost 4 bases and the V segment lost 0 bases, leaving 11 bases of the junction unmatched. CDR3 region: CASSLGGGTGFANQPQHF. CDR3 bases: TGTGCCAGCAGCTTGGGAGGCGGGACAGGGTTCGCGAATCAGCCCCAGCATTTT.

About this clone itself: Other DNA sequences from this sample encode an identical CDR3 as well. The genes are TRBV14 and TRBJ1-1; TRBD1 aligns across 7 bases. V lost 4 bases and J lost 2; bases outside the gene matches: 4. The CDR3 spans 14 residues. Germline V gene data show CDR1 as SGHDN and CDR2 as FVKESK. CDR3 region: CASSPRQGNTEAFF. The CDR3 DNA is TGTGCCAGCAGCCCTAGACAGGGCAACACTGAAGCTTTCTTT.

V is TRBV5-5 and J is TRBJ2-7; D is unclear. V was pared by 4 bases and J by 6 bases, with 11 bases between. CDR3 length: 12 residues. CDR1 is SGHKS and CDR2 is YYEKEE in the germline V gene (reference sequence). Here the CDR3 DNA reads TGTGCCAGCAGCATACAGAGCCCCGAGCAGTACTTC. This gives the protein CASSIQSPEQYF.

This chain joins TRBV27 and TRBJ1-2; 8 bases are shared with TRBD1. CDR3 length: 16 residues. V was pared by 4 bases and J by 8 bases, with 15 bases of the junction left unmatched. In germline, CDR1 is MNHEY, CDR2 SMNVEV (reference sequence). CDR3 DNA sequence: TGTGCCAGCAGTTCACTAGGACAGGGATTAATGGTCGGCTACACCTTC. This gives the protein CASSSLGQGLMVGYTF.

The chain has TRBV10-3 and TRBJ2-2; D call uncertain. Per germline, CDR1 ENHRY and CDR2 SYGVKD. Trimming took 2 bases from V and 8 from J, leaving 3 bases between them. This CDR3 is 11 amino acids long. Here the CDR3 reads CAISERGELFF. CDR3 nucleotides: TGTGCCATCAGTGAGCGGGGGGAGCTGTTTTTT.

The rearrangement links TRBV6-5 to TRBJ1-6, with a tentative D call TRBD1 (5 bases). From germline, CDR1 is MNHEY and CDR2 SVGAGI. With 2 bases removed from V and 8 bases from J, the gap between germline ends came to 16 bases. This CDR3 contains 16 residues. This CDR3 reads CASSYTDSPSDSPLHF. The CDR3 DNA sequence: TGTGCCAGCAGTTACACAGACAGCCCAAGTGATTCACCCCTCCACTTT.

The DNA for the CDR3 is TGTGCCAGCTCACCTCAGGCCCCCTACGAGCAGTACTTC. Translating gives CASSPQAPYEQYF. The chain is built from TRBV18 and TRBJ2-7; D unresolved. The CDR3 has 13 residues. Germline CDR1 KGHSH, CDR2 LQKENI. The ends were cut back, 3 bases at V and 2 bases at J, with 8 bases in the middle.